The source of this T cell receptor (beta chain) is a study of T cells in pancreatic ductal adenocarcinoma. Selected pancreatic ductal adenocarcinoma patients had undergone surgery without neoadjuvant therapy. Measured with immunoSEQ multiplex PCR; TCRdb has only the in-frame clones, and not every one. Of roughly 100,000 clones listed, 90% to 95% are singletons. The CDR3 sequence is 15 residues long. V lost 1 base and J 7 bases, leaving 14 bases between the germline ends. In germline, CDR1 is SGHRS, CDR2 YFSETQ. This chain uses TRBV5-1 with TRBJ1-4; weak D call: TRBD1 (5 bases). The clonotype was recovered from a human donor with pancreatic ductal adenocarcinoma. The material sequenced was PBMCs. The DNA for the CDR3 is TGCGCCAGCAGCTTGAGGGAGGGGAACAGTGAAAAACTGTTTTTT. It yields the protein CASSLREGNSEKLFF.